The source of this TCR beta chain is a study of blood T cell repertoires in COVID-19. Study-wide context: Sites across the United States, Italy and Spain contributed samples from acute and convalescent COVID-19. The cDNA or gDNA used as material had been derived from T cells, B-cell-depleted T cells, or PBMCs.

Authors' data handling: By means of reference gene primer amplification, nucleated cell counts were estimated. Sequencing used immunoSEQ multiplex PCR; TCRdb keeps in-frame clones, though not all of them. From that table come the V and J calls and clone size; the DNA was used to work out D and trimming. The sample carries about 230,000 clones, approximately 82% recorded once. The CDR3 has 15 residues. The germline gives CDR1 MNHEY, CDR2 SVGAGI. Trimming removed 6 bases from V and 3 bases from J, with 15 bases in between. Material: peripheral blood. The chain links TRBV6-5 to TRBJ1-5; D is unclear. The origin of this receptor is an older woman with active or convalescent COVID-19. In nucleotides, the CDR3 is TGTGCCAGCAGAAAGCTTTGGGCAGTCAATCAGCCCCAGCATTTT. Residues: CASRKLWAVNQPQHF.